This T cell receptor (beta chain) came from a study of long-term antiretroviral therapy in people with HIV. General observations from the study: The study collected blood between about 2004 and 2017, possibly under older ART regimens. Repertoires with HIV possessed tighter CDR3 length spans than those of controls.

DNA was extracted from roughly 1-10 million thawed cryopreserved PBMC. A v3.0 immunoSEQ assay was performed at survey level. Sequencing aimed at about 35,000-55,000 T-cell genomes per sample. Sequencing was performed with immunoSEQ multiplex PCR; in TCRdb, only in-frame clones are kept and a portion is missing. The sample shows tens of thousands of clones, 91% of them seen only once. Comments on this clone: Antigen specificity is unknown.

Germline CDR1 and CDR2: SGHTA and FQGNSA. V lost 6 bases and J lost 6; bases outside the gene matches: 6. CDR3 length: 13 amino acids. The TCR originated in a man aged 18 to 30 with HIV. The sample here was unsorted PBMCs, taken 3.1 years after starting antiretroviral therapy. The chain is built from TRBV7-2 and TRBJ2-3; 7 positions agree with TRBD1. The CDR3 protein is CASRVQGVDTQYF. In DNA form, the CDR3 reads TGTGCCAGCAGAGTCCAGGGGGTGGATACGCAGTATTTT.